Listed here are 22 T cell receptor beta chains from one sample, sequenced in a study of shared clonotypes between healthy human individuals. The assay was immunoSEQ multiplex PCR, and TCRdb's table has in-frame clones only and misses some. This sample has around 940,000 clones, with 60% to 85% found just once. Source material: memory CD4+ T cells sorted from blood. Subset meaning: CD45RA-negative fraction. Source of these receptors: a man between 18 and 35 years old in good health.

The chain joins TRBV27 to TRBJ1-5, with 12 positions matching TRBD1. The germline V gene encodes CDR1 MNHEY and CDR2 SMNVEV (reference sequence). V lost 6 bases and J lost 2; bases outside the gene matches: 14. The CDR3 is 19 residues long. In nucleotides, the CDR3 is TGTGCCAGCAGACGACCCGGGACAGGGGGCGCGTGGGGCAATCAGCCCCAGCATTTT. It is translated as CASRRPGTGGAWGNQPQHF.

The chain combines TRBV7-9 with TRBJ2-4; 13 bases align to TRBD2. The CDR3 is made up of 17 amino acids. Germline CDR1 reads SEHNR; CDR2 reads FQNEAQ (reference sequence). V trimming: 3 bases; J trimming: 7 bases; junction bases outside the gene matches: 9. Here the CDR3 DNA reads TGTGCCAGCAGCTTCGCCGGGACTAGCGGGATTATGAACATTCAGTACTTC. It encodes CASSFAGTSGIMNIQYF. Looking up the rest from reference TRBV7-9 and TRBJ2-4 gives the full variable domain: DTGVSQNPRHKITKRGQNVTFRCDPISEHNRLYWYRQTLGQGPEFLTYFQNEAQLEKSRLLSDRFSAERPKGSFSTLEIQRTEQGDSAMYLCASSFAGTSGIMNIQYFGAGTRLSVL.

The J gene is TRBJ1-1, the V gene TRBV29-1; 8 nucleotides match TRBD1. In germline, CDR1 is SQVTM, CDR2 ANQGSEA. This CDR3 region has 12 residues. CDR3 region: CSSQGANTEAFF. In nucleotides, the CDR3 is TGCAGTTCCCAGGGGGCGAATACTGAAGCTTTCTTT.

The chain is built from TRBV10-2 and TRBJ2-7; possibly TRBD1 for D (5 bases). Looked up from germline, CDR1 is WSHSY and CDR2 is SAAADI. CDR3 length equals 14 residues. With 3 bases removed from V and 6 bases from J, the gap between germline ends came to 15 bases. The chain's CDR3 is CASSEGPGRGEQYF. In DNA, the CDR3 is TGCGCCAGCAGTGAAGGCCCAGGGCGAGGCGAGCAGTACTTC.

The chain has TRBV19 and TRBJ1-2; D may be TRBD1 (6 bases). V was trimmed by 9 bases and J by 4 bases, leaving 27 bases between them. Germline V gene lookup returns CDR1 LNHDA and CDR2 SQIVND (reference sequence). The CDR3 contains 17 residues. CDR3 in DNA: TGTGCCAGCCGAGGGAGTCCCGCAGGGGACCCCCGCTATGGCTACACCTTC. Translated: CASRGSPAGDPRYGYTF. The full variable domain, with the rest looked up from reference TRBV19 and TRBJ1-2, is DGGITQSPKYLFRKEGQNVTLSCEQNLNHDAMYWYRQDPGQGLRLIYYSQIVNDFQKGDIAEGYSVSREKKESFPLTVTSAQKNPTAFYLCASRGSPAGDPRYGYTFGSGTRLTVV.

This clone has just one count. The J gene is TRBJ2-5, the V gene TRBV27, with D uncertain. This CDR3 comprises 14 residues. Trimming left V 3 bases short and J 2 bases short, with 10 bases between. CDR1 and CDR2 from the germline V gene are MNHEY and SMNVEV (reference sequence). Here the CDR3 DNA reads TGTGCCAGCAGTTTCTCAGGAGTTCAAGAGACCCAGTACTTC. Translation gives CASSFSGVQETQYF.

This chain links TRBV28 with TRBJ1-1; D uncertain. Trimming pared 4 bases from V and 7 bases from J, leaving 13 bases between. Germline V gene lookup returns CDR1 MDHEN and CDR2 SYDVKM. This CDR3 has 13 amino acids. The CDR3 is CASSSGPSSEAFF. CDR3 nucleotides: TGTGCCAGCAGTTCTGGGCCAAGTAGTGAAGCTTTCTTT.

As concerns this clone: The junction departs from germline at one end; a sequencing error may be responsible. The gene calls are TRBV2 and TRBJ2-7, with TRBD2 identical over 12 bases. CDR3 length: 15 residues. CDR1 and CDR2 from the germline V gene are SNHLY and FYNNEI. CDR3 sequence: CASRQTSGSRYEQYF. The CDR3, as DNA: TGTGCCAGCAGGCAGACTAGCGGGAGTAGGTACGAACAGTACTTC.

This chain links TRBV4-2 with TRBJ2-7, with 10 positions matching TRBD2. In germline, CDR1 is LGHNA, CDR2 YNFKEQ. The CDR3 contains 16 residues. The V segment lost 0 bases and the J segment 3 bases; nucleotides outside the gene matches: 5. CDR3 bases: TGTGCCAGCAGCCAAGATAGAACTAGCGGGGTCTACGAGCAGTACTTC. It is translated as CASSQDRTSGVYEQYF.

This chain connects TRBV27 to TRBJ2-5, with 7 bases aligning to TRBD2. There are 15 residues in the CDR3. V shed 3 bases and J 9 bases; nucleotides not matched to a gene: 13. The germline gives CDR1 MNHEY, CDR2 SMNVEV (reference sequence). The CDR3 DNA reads TGTGCCAGCAGTTTGGGGCTAGCGGATATGTGGGCCCAGTACTTC. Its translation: CASSLGLADMWAQYF.

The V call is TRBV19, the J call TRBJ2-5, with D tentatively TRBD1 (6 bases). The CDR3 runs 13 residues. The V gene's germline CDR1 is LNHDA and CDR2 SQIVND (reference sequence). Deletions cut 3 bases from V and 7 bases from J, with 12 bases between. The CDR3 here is CASSIEQGGTQYF. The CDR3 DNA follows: TGTGCCAGTAGTATTGAACAGGGTGGGACCCAGTACTTC.

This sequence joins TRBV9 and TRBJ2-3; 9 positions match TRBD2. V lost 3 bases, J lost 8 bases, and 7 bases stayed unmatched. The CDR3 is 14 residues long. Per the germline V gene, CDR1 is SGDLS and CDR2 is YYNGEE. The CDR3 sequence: CASSALAGAATQYF. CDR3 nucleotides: TGTGCCAGCAGCGCCTTAGCGGGAGCTGCTACGCAGTATTTT.

The CDR3 coding sequence is TGTGCCAGCAGCTTTGGGACTAGCGGGAGGACGACCGGGGAGCTGTTTTTT. It translates to CASSFGTSGRTTGELFF. The chain joins TRBV5-4 to TRBJ2-2; 15 nucleotides line up with TRBD2. The germline CDR1 and CDR2 sequences are SGHNT and YYREEE (reference sequence). Trimming cost V 2 bases and J 5 bases; bases outside gene matches: 4. The CDR3 consists of 17 residues.

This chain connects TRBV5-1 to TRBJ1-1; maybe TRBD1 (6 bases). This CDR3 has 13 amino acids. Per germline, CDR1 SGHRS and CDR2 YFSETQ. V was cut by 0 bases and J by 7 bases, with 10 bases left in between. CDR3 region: CASSLVGQHEAFF. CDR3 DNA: TGCGCCAGCAGCTTGGTCGGACAGCATGAAGCTTTCTTT. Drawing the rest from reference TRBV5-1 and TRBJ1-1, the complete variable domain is KAGVTQTPRYLIKTRGQQVTLSCSPISGHRSVSWYQQTPGQGLQFLFEYFSETQRNKGNFPGRFSGRQFSNSRSEMNVSTLELGDSALYLCASSLVGQHEAFFGQGTRLTVV.

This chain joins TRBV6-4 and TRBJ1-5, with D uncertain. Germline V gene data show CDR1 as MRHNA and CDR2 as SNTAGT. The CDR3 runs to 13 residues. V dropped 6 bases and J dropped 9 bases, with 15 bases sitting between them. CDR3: CASRFEGLVPQHF. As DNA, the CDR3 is TGTGCCAGCAGGTTTGAAGGGCTTGTGCCCCAGCATTTT.

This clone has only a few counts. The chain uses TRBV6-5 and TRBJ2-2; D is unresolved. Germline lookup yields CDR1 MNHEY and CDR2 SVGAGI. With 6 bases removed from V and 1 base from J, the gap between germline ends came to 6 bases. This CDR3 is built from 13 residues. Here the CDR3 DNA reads TGTGCCAGCAGCCGACAGAACACCGGGGAGCTGTTTTTT. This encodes CASSRQNTGELFF.

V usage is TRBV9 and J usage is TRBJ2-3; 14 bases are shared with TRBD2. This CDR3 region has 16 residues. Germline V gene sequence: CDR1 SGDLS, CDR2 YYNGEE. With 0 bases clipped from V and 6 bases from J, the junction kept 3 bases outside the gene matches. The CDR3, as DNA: TGTGCCAGCAGCGTAGCCGGGACTAGCGGGGGTGATACGCAGTATTTT. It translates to CASSVAGTSGGDTQYF.

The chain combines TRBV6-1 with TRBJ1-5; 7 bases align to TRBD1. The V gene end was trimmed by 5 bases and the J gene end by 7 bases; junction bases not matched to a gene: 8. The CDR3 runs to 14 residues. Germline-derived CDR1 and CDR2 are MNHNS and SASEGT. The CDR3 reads CASSRGTAEQPQHF. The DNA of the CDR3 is TGTGCCAGCAGTCGGGGGACAGCAGAACAGCCCCAGCATTTT.

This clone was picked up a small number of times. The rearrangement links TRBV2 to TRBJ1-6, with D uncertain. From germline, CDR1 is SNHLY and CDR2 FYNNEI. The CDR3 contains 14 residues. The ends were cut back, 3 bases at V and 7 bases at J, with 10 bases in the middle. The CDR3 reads CASSDHSENSPLHF. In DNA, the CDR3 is TGTGCCAGCAGTGACCACAGCGAGAATTCACCCCTCCACTTT.

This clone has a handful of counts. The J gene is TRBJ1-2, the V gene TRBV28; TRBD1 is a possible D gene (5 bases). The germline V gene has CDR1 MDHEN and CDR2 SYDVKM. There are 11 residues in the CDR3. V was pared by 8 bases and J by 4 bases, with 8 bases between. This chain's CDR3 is CASGDSYGYTF. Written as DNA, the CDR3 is TGTGCCAGCGGTGACAGCTATGGCTACACCTTC.

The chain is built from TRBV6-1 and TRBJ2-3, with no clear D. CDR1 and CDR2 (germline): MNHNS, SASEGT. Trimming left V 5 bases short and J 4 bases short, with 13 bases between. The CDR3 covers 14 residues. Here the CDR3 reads CASSPYTVPDTQYF. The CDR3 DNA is TGTGCCAGCAGTCCGTACACCGTTCCAGATACGCAGTATTTT.

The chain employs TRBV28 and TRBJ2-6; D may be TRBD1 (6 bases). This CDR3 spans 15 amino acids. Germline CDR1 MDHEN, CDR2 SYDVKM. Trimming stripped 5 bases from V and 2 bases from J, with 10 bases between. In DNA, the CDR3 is TGTGCCAGCAGTCCCCCAGGGGCTGGGGCCAACGTCCTGACTTTC. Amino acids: CASSPPGAGANVLTF.